This TCR beta chain was sequenced in a study of identical twins. Findings of the study overall: An excess of low generation probability was shown by twin-shared out-of-frame alpha sequences.

Regarding this clonotype: Its antigen is unidentified.

J was trimmed by 0 bases and V by 5 bases; bases with no gene match: 10. CDR1 SEHNR and CDR2 FQNEAQ come from the germline V gene (reference sequence). The CDR3 runs 17 residues. It was template switching that added a universal primer site, and there were unique molecular identifiers on the cDNA. TCRdb re-called the 5' RACE reads through MiXCR, storing one row per CDR3 protein. The table records hundreds of thousands of distinct CDR3 sequences, roughly 7.5% of them present only once. These same records also appear under a second study, on yellow fever vaccine responses in identical twins.

Sequencing was done on a sample of CD8+ T cells sorted from blood. The clonotype originates from a woman under 30 in good health. The rearrangement uses TRBV7-9 and TRBJ2-3; the match to TRBD2 covers 8 bases. The CDR3 loop reads CASSGTGGYTSTDTQYF. CDR3 DNA: TGTGCCAGCAGCGGGACGGGGGGGTATACTAGCACAGATACGCAGTATTTT.